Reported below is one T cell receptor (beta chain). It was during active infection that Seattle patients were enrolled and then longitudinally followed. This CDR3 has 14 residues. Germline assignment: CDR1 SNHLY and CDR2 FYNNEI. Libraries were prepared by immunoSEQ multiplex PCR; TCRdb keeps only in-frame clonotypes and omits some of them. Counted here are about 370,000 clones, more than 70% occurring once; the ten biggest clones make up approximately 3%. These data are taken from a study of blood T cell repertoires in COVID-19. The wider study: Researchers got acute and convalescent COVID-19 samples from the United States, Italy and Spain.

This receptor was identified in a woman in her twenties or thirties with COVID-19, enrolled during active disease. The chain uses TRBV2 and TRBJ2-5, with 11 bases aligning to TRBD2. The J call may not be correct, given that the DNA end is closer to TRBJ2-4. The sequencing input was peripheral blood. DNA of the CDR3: TGTGCCAGCAGGGTGACTAGCGGGGAGACCATTCAGTACTTC. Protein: CASRVTSGETIQYF.